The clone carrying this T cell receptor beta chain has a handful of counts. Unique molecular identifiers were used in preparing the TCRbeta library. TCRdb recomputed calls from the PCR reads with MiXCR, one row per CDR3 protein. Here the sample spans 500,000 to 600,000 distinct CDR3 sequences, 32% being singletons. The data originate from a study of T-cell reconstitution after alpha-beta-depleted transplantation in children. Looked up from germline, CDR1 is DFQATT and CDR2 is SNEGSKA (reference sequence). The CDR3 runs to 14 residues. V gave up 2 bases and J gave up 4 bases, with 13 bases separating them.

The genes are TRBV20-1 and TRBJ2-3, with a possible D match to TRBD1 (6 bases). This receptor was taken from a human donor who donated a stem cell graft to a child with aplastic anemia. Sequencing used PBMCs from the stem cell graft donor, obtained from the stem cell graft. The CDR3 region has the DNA TGCAGTGCTAGAAAACAGGGACGGGCAGATACGCAGTATTTT. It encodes CSARKQGRADTQYF.